Listed here are 20 T cell receptor beta chains from one sample, sequenced in a study of blood T cells in healthy people across ages. Primed by a sample-barcoded 5' primer and a J-beta primer mix, a second PCR proceeded for about 7 to 12 cycles. TCRdb used MiXCR to reprocess the 5' RACE reads, holding one entry per CDR3 protein. The sample shows 1.5 million to 2 million distinct CDR3 sequences, roughly 32% of them seen only once. Input material: blood. All receptors come from a woman in her thirties in good health.

A few counts support this clonotype. The chain links TRBV14 to TRBJ1-2; D is unclear. The CDR3 contains 13 residues. Germline loops: CDR1 SGHDN, CDR2 FVKESK. V lost 5 bases to trimming and J lost 7 bases, with 14 bases between them. CDR3 DNA sequence: TGTGCCAGCAGCAGCTGGGGTTCCGGTGGCTACACCTTC. This codes for CASSSWGSGGYTF.

This clonotype was found many times. The chain carries TRBV29-1 and TRBJ1-1; TRBD1 agrees at 8 bases. The V gene end was trimmed by 6 bases and the J gene end by 3 bases; junction bases not matched to a gene: 9. This CDR3 region has 14 residues. Germline CDR1 is SQVTM and CDR2 is ANQGSEA. CDR3 in amino acids: CSVQGAGVDTEAFF. The CDR3, as DNA: TGCAGCGTCCAGGGGGCAGGGGTGGACACTGAAGCTTTCTTT.

This clonotype was counted only a few times. The chain carries TRBV27 and TRBJ1-2, with 7 bases fitting TRBD1. The J segment lost 5 bases and the V segment lost 3 bases, leaving 6 bases of the junction unmatched. From germline, CDR1 is MNHEY and CDR2 SMNVEV (reference sequence). This CDR3 is 14 amino acids long. The CDR3 here is CASSFTGDGYGYTF. CDR3 bases: TGTGCCAGCAGTTTTACAGGGGACGGGTATGGCTACACCTTC.

V gene TRBV3-1 combines with J gene TRBJ1-1; D may be TRBD1 (5 bases). V gave up 3 bases and J gave up 2 bases, with 16 bases separating them. The CDR3 has 16 residues. CDR1 LGHDT and CDR2 YNNKEL come from the germline V gene (reference sequence). CDR3 amino acids: CASSHQGWRSNTEAFF. CDR3 bases: TGTGCCAGCAGCCATCAGGGATGGCGGAGCAACACTGAAGCTTTCTTT.

This clonotype was recorded a few times. This sequence joins TRBV28 and TRBJ2-3; D ambiguous. Germline V gene lookup returns CDR1 MDHEN and CDR2 SYDVKM. The CDR3 loop spans 15 amino acids. Trimming took off 5 bases at V and 0 bases at J, with 12 bases between the two ends. CDR3: CASSPPLGSTDTQYF. The CDR3 DNA reads as TGTGCCAGCAGTCCCCCCCTTGGGAGCACAGATACGCAGTATTTT.

The J gene is TRBJ2-3, the V gene TRBV2; no reliable D call. The CDR3 is 14 residues long. Trimming shortened V by 4 bases and J by 4 bases, and 12 bases separated the two germline ends. In germline, CDR1 is SNHLY, CDR2 FYNNEI. The CDR3 DNA follows: TGTGCCAGCAGTGGGGGTGAAGGGCCAGATACGCAGTATTTT. It encodes CASSGGEGPDTQYF.

This clonotype was seen once. This rearrangement joins TRBV29-1 to TRBJ2-4, with D possibly being TRBD2 (5 bases). The J call is uncertain, as TRBJ2-5 better fits the DNA end. The CDR3 loop spans 12 amino acids. CDR1 and CDR2 from the germline V gene are SQVTM and ANQGSEA. CDR3 sequence reads: CSVVPAEKTQYF. CDR3 coding DNA: TGCAGCGTTGTTCCAGCGGAGAAGACCCAGTACTTC.

The table lists this clonotype with a few counts. This chain joins TRBV5-1 and TRBJ2-5; D remains ambiguous. Germline CDR1 SGHRS, CDR2 YFSETQ. V was pared by 3 bases and J by 6 bases, with 12 bases between. The CDR3 is 13 residues long. The CDR3 reads CASSYGQSQTQYF. The CDR3 region has the DNA TGCGCCAGCAGCTATGGGCAGAGCCAGACCCAGTACTTC.

This clonotype was counted a few times. The chain couples TRBV21-1 to TRBJ1-2; no check of the table's D call, TRBD1, against the DNA was made. TRBV21-1 is termed a pseudogene. The CDR3 totals 15 residues. The CDR3 spells CASSVPCRENYGYTF. The CDR3, as DNA: TGTGCCAGCAGCGTCCCCTGCAGGGAGAACTATGGCTACACCTTC.

The CDR3 region has the DNA TGTGCCAGCAGTGAATCAGGCAAGGGCTACACCTTC. Its translation is CASSESGKGYTF. V gene TRBV2 combines with J gene TRBJ1-2; no definite D call. V dropped 2 bases and J dropped 8 bases, with 9 bases sitting between them. The CDR3 loop spans 12 amino acids. CDR1 SNHLY and CDR2 FYNNEI come from the germline V gene.

For this clonotype: One base away lies a much larger clone, so this may be a sequencing read error. V gene TRBV10-3 combines with J gene TRBJ2-7; tentatively, D is TRBD1 (5 bases). This CDR3 region has 14 residues. Per germline, CDR1 ENHRY and CDR2 SYGVKD. The CDR3 loop is CAISLTDTPYEQHF. The CDR3 DNA reads TGTGCCATCAGTTTGACAGACACTCCCTACGAGCAGCACTTC.

V gene TRBV11-2 combines with J gene TRBJ2-1; 9 bases fit TRBD2. J lost 3 bases, V lost 6 bases, and 6 bases had no gene match. CDR1 SGHAT and CDR2 FQNNGV come from the germline V gene. CDR3 length equals 15 residues. The CDR3 loop reads CASSSSGGYYNEQFF. The CDR3 nucleotides are TGTGCCAGCAGTTCCAGCGGGGGGTACTACAATGAGCAGTTCTTC.

There are a few counts of this clonotype. The rearrangement joins TRBV11-2 to TRBJ1-5; D is possibly TRBD1 (5 bases). CDR1 and CDR2 (germline): SGHAT, FQNNGV. V lost 5 bases to trimming and J lost 3 bases, with 11 bases between them. The CDR3 runs 14 residues. The CDR3 region has the DNA TGTGCCAGCAGCCAGGGAAAGCACAATCAGCCCCAGCATTTT. Translated, it gives CASSQGKHNQPQHF.

This clonotype appeared many times. The V gene is TRBV29-1, the J gene TRBJ2-7; 13 nucleotides agree with TRBD2. The CDR3 consists of 15 residues. In germline, CDR1 is SQVTM, CDR2 ANQGSEA. V dropped 6 bases and J dropped 3; count of bases not matched to a gene: 8. The CDR3 reads CSVGEGLAGFYEQYF. Here the CDR3 DNA reads TGCAGCGTGGGGGAGGGACTAGCGGGATTCTACGAGCAGTACTTC.

Comments on this clonotype: A much bigger clone sits one base away, suggesting this may be a read error. The chain carries TRBV30 and TRBJ1-2; D unclear. The CDR3 totals 13 residues. Germline CDR1 and CDR2: GTSNPN and SVGIG (reference sequence). The CDR3 sequence is CAWSAGSGDGHTF. In nucleotides, the CDR3 is TGTGCCTGGAGTGCCGGTAGTGGGGATGGCCACACCTTC.

This clonotype came up once. J is TRBJ2-5 and V is TRBV6-1; 14 bases are a match to TRBD2. Trimming took 7 bases from V and 5 from J; bases not matched to a gene: 12. This CDR3 region has 17 residues. The V gene's germline CDR1 is MNHNS and CDR2 SASEGT. The CDR3 nucleotides are TGTGCCAGCACAAACGAAGGACTAGCGGGAGGAAGGGAGACCCAGTACTTC. This translates into CASTNEGLAGGRETQYF.

This clonotype was detected only a few times. J is TRBJ1-2 and V is TRBV4-2, with D possibly matching TRBD1 (5 bases). Germline V gene data show CDR1 as LGHNA and CDR2 as YNFKEQ. This CDR3 region has 16 residues. V was pared by 0 bases and J by 2 bases, with 13 bases between. This CDR3 is CASSQEGGAHNYGYTF. Written as DNA, the CDR3 is TGTGCCAGCAGCCAAGAAGGAGGGGCTCACAACTATGGCTACACCTTC.

Only a few counts were recorded for this clonotype. The J gene is TRBJ1-1, the V gene TRBV5-1; the D is unclear. The germline CDR1 and CDR2 sequences are SGHRS and YFSETQ. V shed 2 bases and J shed 1 base, with 6 bases lying between them. The CDR3 is made up of 13 amino acids. The CDR3 here is CASSFRTNTEAFF. The CDR3 DNA reads as TGCGCCAGCAGCTTCCGGACGAACACTGAAGCTTTCTTT.

V and J are TRBV9 and TRBJ2-7; possible D gene TRBD2, 7 bases. The CDR3 length is 15 residues. The germline V gene has CDR1 SGDLS and CDR2 YYNGEE. Trimming cost V 3 bases and J 4 bases, with 17 bases left between them. Here the CDR3 DNA reads TGTGCCAGCAGCGCCCACGGAGGGGGGGCTTACGAGCAGTACTTC. The encoded protein is CASSAHGGGAYEQYF.

In the case of this clonotype: Its ends do not fully match the called genes, so a read error is possible. The chain links TRBV20-1 to TRBJ2-1; 16 bases are shared with TRBD2. Germline V CDR1 and CDR2: DFQATT, SNEGSKA (reference sequence). The CDR3 consists of 19 residues. CDR3 nucleotide sequence: TGCAGTGCTTTTCCTTCGGGACTAGCGGGAGGGGCCTCCTACAATGGGCAGTTCTTC. This translates into CSAFPSGLAGGASYNGQFF.